The entry below gives a single T cell receptor beta chain sequence along with its context. The sample belongs to a study of blood T cell repertoires in COVID-19. Sequenced by immunoSEQ multiplex PCR; TCRdb stores in-frame clones only, minus some. The repertoire holds roughly 420,000 clones, with around nine tenths as singletons. CDR3 length equals 15 residues. Germline V lookup: CDR1 GTSNPN, CDR2 SVGIG (reference sequence). Trimming took 3 bases from V and 1 from J; bases not matched to a gene: 4. The chain employs TRBV30 and TRBJ2-1; 9 positions match TRBD2. Sequencing was done on a sample of PBMCs or T cells enriched from blood (not recorded which). This TCR was recovered from a woman in her twenties or thirties with acute COVID-19. The CDR3 DNA reads as TGTGCCTGGAGACTGAGCGGGGGGTCCTACAATGAGCAGTTCTTC. Amino acids: CAWRLSGGSYNEQFF. Together with reference TRBV30 and TRBJ2-1, the CDR3 gives the full variable domain: SQTIHQWPATLVQPVGSPLSLECTVEGTSNPNLYWYRQAAGRGLQLLFYSVGIGQISSEVPQNLSASRPQDRQFILSSKKLLLSDSGFYLCAWRLSGGSYNEQFFGPGTRLTVL.